Sequencing of this TCR beta chain was carried out in a study of low-dose radiotherapy and immunotherapy resistance in tumors. The wider study: Cohort 1 got 0.5 Gy per fraction every 2 weeks, 6.5 Gy in total. The patients were given nivolumab 240 mg every two weeks and ipilimumab 1 mg/kg every six weeks, through an intravenous route.

This clonotype has just a few counts. Documented time point: before trial treatment. Administered to the donors were nivolumab, ipilimumab, aspirin, low-dose cyclophosphamide and low-dose radiotherapy. The V gene lost 3 bases and the J gene lost 1 base, with 6 bases spanning the gap. Germline-derived CDR1 and CDR2 are WSHSY and SAAADI. The CDR3 length is 14 residues. First-strand cDNA relied on TRAV- and TRBV-specific primers spanning alpha and beta chains. For amplifying TCRs, the PCR ran for 20 to 25 cycles with Phusion, which was used together with a constant-region primer and the adapter on the V primers. TCRdb recomputed calls from the reads with MiXCR, one row per CDR3 protein. The sample holds 57,000 or so distinct CDR3 sequences, roughly 24% seen once.

This TCR was sampled from a male donor with prostate cancer. The source was PBMCs, collected before treatment. The gene calls are TRBV10-2 and TRBJ2-2, with D hard to call. The CDR3 loop reads CASSEWRNTGELFF. DNA for the CDR3: TGCGCCAGCAGTGAATGGAGGAACACCGGGGAGCTGTTTTTT.